This T cell receptor beta chain is from a study of T cells in Graves' hyperthyroidism and ophthalmopathy. TCR beta CDR3 sequences were amplified from RNA transcripts. TCR CDR3 regions were first amplified by RT-PCR with HTBI primers. TCRdb re-called the multiplex PCR reads with MiXCR, one entry per CDR3 protein. The data show about 420,000 distinct CDR3 sequences, more than 15% seen once. With regard to this clonotype: Its target is not known.

The V and J ends lost 6 bases and 2 bases respectively, with 11 bases between them. The CDR3 loop spans 15 amino acids. Study results and caveats: Prediction of ophthalmopathy progression came a median around 6.5 months pre-onset.

When ophthalmopathy did not progress within 18 months, Graves' hyperthyroidism was considered stable. Patients aged 18 to 65 had newly diagnosed hyperthyroidism of under 2 months' duration. PBMCs were sourced from more than 9 ml fresh peripheral blood. This TCR came from a woman between 18 and 29 years old with Graves' hyperthyroidism. The sample was blood. This rearrangement joins TRBV12-3 or TRBV12-4 to TRBJ2-6; D perhaps matches TRBD1 (6 bases). The CDR3 DNA follows: TGTGCCAGCAGCCCGAGGGGGACTGGGGCCAACGTCCTGACTTTC. It yields the protein CASSPRGTGANVLTF.